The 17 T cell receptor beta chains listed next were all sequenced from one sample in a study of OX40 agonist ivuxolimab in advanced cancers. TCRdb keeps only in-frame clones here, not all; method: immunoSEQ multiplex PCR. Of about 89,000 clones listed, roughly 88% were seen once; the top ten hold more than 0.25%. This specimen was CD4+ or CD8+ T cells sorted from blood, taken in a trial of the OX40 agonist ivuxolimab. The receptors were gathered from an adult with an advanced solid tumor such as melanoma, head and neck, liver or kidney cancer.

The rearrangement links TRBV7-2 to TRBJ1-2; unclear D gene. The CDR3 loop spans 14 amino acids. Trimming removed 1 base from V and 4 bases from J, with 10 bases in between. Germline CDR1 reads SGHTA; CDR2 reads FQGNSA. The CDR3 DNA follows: TGTGCCAGCAGCTTAGGCTCAGCCCTCTATGGCTACACCTTC. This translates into CASSLGSALYGYTF.

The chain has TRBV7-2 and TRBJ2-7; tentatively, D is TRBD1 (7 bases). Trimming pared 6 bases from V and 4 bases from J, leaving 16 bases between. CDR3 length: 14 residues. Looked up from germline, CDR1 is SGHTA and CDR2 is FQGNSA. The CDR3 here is CASSPLPGGYEQYF. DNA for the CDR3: TGTGCCAGCAGTCCCCTCCCAGGGGGGTACGAGCAGTACTTC.

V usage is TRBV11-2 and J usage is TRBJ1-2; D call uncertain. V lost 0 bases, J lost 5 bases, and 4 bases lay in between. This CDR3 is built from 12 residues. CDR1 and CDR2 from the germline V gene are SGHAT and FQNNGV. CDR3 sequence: CASSLDWYGYTF. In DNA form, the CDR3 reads TGTGCCAGCAGCTTAGATTGGTATGGCTACACCTTC.

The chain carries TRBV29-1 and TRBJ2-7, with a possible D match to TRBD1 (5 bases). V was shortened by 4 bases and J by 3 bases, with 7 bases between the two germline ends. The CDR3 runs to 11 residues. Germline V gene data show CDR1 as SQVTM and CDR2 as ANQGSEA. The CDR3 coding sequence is TGCAGCGTTGTAGGGGTCTACGAGCAGTACTTC. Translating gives CSVVGVYEQYF.

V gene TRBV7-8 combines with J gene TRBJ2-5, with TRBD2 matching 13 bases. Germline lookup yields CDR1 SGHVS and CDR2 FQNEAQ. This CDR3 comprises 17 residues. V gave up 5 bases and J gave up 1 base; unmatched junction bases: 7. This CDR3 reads CASSGRGLAGLQETQYF. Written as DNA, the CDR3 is TGTGCCAGCAGCGGAAGGGGACTAGCGGGGCTCCAAGAGACCCAGTACTTC.

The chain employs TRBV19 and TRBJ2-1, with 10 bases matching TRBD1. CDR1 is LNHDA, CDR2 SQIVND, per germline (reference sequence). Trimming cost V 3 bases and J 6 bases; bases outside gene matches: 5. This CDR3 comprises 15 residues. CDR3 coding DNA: TGTGCCAGTAGTATTGGGACAGGGGTTTTCAATGAGCAGTTCTTC. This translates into CASSIGTGVFNEQFF.

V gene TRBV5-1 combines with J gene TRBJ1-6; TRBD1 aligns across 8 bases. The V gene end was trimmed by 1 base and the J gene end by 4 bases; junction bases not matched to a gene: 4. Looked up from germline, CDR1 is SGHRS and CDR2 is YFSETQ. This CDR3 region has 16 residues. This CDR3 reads CASSLQGAGYNSPLHF. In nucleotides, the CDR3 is TGCGCCAGCAGCTTGCAGGGGGCCGGGTATAATTCACCCCTCCACTTT.

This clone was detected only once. Written as DNA, the CDR3 is TGTGCCAGCAGTGAAGGCGCCGGCTACGACAGGCCAAGGGCCTACGAGCAGTACTTC. Amino acids: CASSEGAGYDRPRAYEQYF. This sequence joins TRBV6-1 and TRBJ2-7, with D possibly TRBD1 on 6 matching bases. Germline-derived CDR1 and CDR2 are MNHNS and SASEGT. The V end was cut by 1 base, the J end by 2 bases, with 24 bases between. The CDR3 runs 19 residues.

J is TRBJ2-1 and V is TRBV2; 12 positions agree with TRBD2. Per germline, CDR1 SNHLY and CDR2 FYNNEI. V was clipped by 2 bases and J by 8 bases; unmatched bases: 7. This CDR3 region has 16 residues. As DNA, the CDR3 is TGTGCCAGCAGTGAAACCCCTAGCGGGGGGGCAGATGAGCAGTTCTTC. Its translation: CASSETPSGGADEQFF.

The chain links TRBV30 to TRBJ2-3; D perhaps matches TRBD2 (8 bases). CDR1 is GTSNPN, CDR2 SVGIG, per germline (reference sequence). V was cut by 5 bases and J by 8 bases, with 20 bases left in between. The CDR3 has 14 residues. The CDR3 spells CAWQGGAGGSTQYF. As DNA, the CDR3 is TGTGCCTGGCAGGGGGGGGCGGGGGGAAGTACGCAGTATTTT.

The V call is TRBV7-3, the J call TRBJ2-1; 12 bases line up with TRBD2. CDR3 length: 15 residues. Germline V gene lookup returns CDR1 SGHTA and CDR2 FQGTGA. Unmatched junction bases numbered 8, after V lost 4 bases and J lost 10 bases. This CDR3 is CASSSSGGAAREQFF. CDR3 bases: TGTGCCAGCAGCTCTAGCGGGGGGGCGGCCCGGGAGCAGTTCTTC.

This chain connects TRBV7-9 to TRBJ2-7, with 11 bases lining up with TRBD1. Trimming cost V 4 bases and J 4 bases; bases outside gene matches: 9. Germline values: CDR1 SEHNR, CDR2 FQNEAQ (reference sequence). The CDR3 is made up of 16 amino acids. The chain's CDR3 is CASSSWDRGIAYEQYF. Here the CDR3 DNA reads TGTGCCAGCAGCTCATGGGACAGGGGGATCGCATACGAGCAGTACTTC.

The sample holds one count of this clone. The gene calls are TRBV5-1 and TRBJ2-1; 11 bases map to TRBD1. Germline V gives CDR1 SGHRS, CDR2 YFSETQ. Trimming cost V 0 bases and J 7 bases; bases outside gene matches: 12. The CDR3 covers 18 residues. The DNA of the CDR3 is TGCGCCAGCAGCTTGGATTCGTTTGGACAGGGGGCGCGAAATGAGCAGTTCTTC. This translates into CASSLDSFGQGARNEQFF. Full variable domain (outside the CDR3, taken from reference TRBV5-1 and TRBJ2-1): KAGVTQTPRYLIKTRGQQVTLSCSPISGHRSVSWYQQTPGQGLQFLFEYFSETQRNKGNFPGRFSGRQFSNSRSEMNVSTLELGDSALYLCASSLDSFGQGARNEQFFGPGTRLTVL.

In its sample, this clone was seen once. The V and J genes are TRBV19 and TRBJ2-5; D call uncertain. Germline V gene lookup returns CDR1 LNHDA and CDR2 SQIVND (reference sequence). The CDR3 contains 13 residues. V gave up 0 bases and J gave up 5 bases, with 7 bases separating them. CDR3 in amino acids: CASSIDYWETQYF. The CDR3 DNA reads TGTGCCAGTAGTATAGATTATTGGGAGACCCAGTACTTC.

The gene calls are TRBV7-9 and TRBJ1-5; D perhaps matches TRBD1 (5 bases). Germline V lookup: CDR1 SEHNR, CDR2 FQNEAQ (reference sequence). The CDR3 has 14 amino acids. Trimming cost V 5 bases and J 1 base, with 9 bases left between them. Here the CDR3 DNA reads TGTGCCAGCAGCGATCCAGGGAGCAATCAGCCCCAGCATTTT. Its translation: CASSDPGSNQPQHF. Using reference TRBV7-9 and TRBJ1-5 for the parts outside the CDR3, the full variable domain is DTGVSQNPRHKITKRGQNVTFRCDPISEHNRLYWYRQTLGQGPEFLTYFQNEAQLEKSRLLSDRFSAERPKGSFSTLEIQRTEQGDSAMYLCASSDPGSNQPQHFGDGTRLSIL.

The CDR3 nucleotides read TGCGCCAGCAGCTCGGGACAAGTCACTGGAAACACCATATATTTT. It translates to CASSSGQVTGNTIYF. The chain combines TRBV5-1 with TRBJ1-3; a possible D gene is TRBD1 (6 bases). The V gene's germline CDR1 is SGHRS and CDR2 YFSETQ. There are 15 residues in the CDR3. With 3 bases removed from V and 2 bases from J, the gap between germline ends came to 12 bases. The whole variable domain, remainder taken from reference TRBV5-1 and TRBJ1-3, is KAGVTQTPRYLIKTRGQQVTLSCSPISGHRSVSWYQQTPGQGLQFLFEYFSETQRNKGNFPGRFSGRQFSNSRSEMNVSTLELGDSALYLCASSSGQVTGNTIYFGEGSWLTVV.

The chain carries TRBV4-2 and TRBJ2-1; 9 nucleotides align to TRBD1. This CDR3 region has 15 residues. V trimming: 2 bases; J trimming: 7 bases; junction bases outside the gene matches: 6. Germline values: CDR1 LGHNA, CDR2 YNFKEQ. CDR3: CASSQPDRGGNEQFF. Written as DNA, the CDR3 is TGTGCCAGCAGCCAACCGGACAGGGGAGGGAATGAGCAGTTCTTC.